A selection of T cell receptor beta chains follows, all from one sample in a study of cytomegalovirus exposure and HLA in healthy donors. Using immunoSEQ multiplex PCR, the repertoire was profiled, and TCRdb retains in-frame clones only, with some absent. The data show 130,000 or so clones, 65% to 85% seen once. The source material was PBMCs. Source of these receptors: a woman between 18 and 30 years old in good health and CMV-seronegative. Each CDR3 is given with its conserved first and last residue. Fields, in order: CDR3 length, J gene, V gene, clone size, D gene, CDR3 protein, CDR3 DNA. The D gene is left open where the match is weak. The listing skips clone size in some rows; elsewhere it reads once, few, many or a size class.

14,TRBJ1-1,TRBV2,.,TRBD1,CASSRDRGRTEAFF,TGTGCCAGCAGCCGGGACAGGGGTCGCACTGAAGCTTTCTTT
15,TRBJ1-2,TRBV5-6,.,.,CASSFSTGILYGYTF,TGTGCCAGCAGCTTCAGTACAGGGATTCTCTATGGCTACACCTTC
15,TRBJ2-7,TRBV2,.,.,CASSVDSLTAYEQYF,TGTGCCAGCAGCGTGGACAGCCTGACCGCTTACGAGCAGTACTTC
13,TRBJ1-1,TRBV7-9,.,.,CASSSRGYAEAFF,TGTGCCAGCAGCTCACGGGGTTACGCTGAAGCTTTCTTT
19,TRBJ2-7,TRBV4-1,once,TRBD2,CASSPLRSSGSSGSYEQYF,TGCGCCAGCAGCCCTCTCCGGTCTAGCGGGAGTAGTGGATCCTACGAGCAGTACTTC
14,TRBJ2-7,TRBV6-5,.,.,CASRRQFGPYEQYF,TGTGCCAGCAGGAGACAGTTTGGCCCCTACGAGCAGTACTTC
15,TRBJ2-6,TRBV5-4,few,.,CASSSRSSGANVLTF,TGTGCCAGCAGCTCTCGGAGCTCTGGGGCCAACGTCCTGACTTTC
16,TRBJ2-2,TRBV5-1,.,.,CASSLVTIANTGELFF,TGCGCCAGCAGCTTGGTTACTATAGCGAACACCGGGGAGCTGTTTTTT
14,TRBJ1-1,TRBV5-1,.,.,CASSLEEKNTEAFF,TGCGCCAGCAGCTTGGAGGAGAAGAACACTGAAGCTTTCTTT
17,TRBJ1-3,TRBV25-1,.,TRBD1,CASSDPGQALSGNTIYF,TGTGCCAGCAGTGATCCGGGACAGGCTCTCTCTGGAAACACCATATATTTT
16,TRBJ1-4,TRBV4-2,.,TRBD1,CASSQSGGGPNEKLFF,TGTGCCAGCAGCCAATCAGGGGGAGGACCTAATGAAAAACTGTTTTTT
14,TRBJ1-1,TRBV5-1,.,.,CASSLEPRVMVAFF,TGCGCCAGCAGCTTGGAACCACGGGTGATGGTAGCTTTCTTT
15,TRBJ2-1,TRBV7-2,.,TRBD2,CASSLAGGRYNEQFF,TGTGCCAGCAGCCTAGCGGGAGGGCGGTACAATGAGCAGTTCTTC
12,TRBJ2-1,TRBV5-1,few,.,CASSLTRNEQFF,TGCGCCAGCAGCTTGACTCGGAATGAGCAGTTCTTC
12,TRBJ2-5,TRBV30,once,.,CAWSFRVETQYF,TGTGCCTGGAGTTTCAGGGTTGAGACCCAGTACTTC
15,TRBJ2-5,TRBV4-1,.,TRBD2,CASSLTGLAGETQYF,TGCGCCAGCAGTCTAACCGGACTAGCGGGAGAGACCCAGTACTTC